A single sample is the source of the 3 T cell receptor beta chains below, sequenced in a study of shared clonotypes between healthy human individuals. Profiling relied on immunoSEQ multiplex PCR, and the TCRdb table lists in-frame clones only, not all of them. The data show about 2.2 million clones, about 92% seen once. Terminally differentiated effector memory CD45RA+ cells were excluded by CCR7 positive selection of CD45RO-negative cells. Material for sequencing was naive CD8+ T cells from PBMCs. These receptors all come from a man younger than 35 in good health. Some clones in this sample may be carry-over from other donors' samples.

V usage is TRBV7-8 and J usage is TRBJ2-2, with 12 nucleotides matching TRBD1. CDR1 and CDR2 (germline): SGHVS, FQNEAQ. The junction had 10 bases not matched to a gene; V was cut back by 2 bases and J by 6 bases. The length of the CDR3 is 18 residues. In DNA form, the CDR3 reads TGTGCCAGCAGCTTACCTAACCGGGACAGGGGGCGAGCCGGGGAGCTGTTTTTT. Translation gives CASSLPNRDRGRAGELFF.

The chain carries TRBV27 and TRBJ2-1, with a possible D match to TRBD2 (6 bases). The CDR3 length is 16 residues. The germline V gene has CDR1 MNHEY and CDR2 SMNVEV (reference sequence). Trimming took off 7 bases at V and 4 bases at J, with 20 bases between the two ends. Here the CDR3 DNA reads TGTGCCAGCACCTGGAGTCGGGGTGGAGGGTACAATGAGCAGTTCTTC. Translating it yields CASTWSRGGGYNEQFF.

The chain uses TRBV29-1 and TRBJ1-1; possible D gene TRBD1, 6 bases. This CDR3 is 11 amino acids long. Germline V lookup: CDR1 SQVTM, CDR2 ANQGSEA. Trimming left V 4 bases short and J 8 bases short, with 11 bases between. The CDR3 DNA reads TGCAGCGTTGTTTGGGGGCTGGAAGCTTTCTTT. Translation gives CSVVWGLEAFF.